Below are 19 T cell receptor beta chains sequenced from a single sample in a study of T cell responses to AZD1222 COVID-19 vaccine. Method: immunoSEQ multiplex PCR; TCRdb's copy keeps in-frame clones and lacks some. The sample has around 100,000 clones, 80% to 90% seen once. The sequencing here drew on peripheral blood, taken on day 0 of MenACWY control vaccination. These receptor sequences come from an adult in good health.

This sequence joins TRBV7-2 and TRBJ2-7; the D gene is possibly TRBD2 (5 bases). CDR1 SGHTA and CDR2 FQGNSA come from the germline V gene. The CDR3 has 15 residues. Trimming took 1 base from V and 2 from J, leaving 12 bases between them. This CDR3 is CASSLVAGTTYEQYF. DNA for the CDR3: TGTGCCAGCAGCTTAGTCGCGGGTACGACCTACGAGCAGTACTTC.

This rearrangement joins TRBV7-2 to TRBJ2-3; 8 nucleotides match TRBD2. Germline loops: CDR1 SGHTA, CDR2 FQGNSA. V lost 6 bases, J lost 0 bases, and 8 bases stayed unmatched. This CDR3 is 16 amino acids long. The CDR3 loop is CASRERGLLSTDTQYF. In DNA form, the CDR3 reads TGTGCCAGCAGGGAGCGGGGGCTTTTAAGCACAGATACGCAGTATTTT.

CDR3 sequence reads: CASSLYSNTGELFF. In DNA form, the CDR3 reads TGTGCCAGCAGCTTGTACAGTAACACCGGGGAGCTGTTTTTT. The V and J genes are TRBV7-9 and TRBJ2-2; no clear D. The CDR3 sequence is 14 residues long. V lost 3 bases and J lost 2, with 7 bases in between. Germline V gene data show CDR1 as SEHNR and CDR2 as FQNEAQ (reference sequence).

For the CDR3, the DNA is TGTGCCACCCCCCCCCGTCAGCCCCAGCATTTT. Its protein is CATPPRQPQHF. V and J are TRBV19 and TRBJ1-5; the D is unclear. CDR3 length: 11 residues. Germline V CDR1 and CDR2: LNHDA, SQIVND (reference sequence). V lost 10 bases and J 6 bases, leaving 10 bases between the germline ends.

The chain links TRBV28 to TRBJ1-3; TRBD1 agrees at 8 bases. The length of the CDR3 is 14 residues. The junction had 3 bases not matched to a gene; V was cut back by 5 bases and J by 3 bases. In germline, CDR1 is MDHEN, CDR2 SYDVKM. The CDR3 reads CASSGQGNGNTIYF. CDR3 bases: TGTGCCAGCAGTGGACAGGGTAATGGAAACACCATATATTTT.

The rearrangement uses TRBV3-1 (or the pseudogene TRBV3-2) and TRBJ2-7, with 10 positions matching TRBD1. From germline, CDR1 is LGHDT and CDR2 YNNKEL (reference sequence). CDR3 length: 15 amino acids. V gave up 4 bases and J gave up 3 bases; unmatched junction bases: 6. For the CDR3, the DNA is TGTGCCAGCAGCCCATGGGGGACAGGGGTCTACGAGCAGTACTTC. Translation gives CASSPWGTGVYEQYF.

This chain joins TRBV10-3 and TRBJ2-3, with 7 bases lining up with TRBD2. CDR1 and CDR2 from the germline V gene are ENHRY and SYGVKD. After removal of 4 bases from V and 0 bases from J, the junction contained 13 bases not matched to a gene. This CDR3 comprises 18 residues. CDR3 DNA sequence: TGTGCCATCAGTGGATCGGGGGGAGGGACCCCCAGCACAGATACGCAGTATTTT. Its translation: CAISGSGGGTPSTDTQYF.

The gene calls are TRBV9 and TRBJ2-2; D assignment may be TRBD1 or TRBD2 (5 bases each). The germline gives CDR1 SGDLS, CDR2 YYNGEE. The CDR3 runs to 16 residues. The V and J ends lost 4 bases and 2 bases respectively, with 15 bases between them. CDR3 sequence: CASSRGALENTGELFF. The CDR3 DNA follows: TGTGCCAGCAGCAGAGGGGCGTTGGAAAACACCGGGGAGCTGTTTTTT. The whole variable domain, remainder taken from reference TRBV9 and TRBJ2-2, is DSGVTQTPKHLITATGQRVTLRCSPRSGDLSVYWYQQSLDQGLQFLIQYYNGEERAKGNILERFSAQQFPDLHSELNLSSLELGDSALYFCASSRGALENTGELFFGEGSRLTVL.

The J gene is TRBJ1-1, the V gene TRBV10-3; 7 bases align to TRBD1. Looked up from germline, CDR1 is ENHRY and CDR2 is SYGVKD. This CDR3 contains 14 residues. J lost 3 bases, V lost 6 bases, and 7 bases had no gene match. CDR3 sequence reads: CAIRNQGEYTEAFF. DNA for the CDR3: TGTGCCATCAGAAACCAGGGGGAGTACACTGAAGCTTTCTTT.

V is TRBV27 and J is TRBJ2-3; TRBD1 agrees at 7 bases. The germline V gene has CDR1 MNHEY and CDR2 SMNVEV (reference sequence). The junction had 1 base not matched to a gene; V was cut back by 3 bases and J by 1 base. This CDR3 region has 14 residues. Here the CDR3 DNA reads TGTGCCAGCAGTTTCGGGACAGGCACAGATACGCAGTATTTT. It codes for CASSFGTGTDTQYF.

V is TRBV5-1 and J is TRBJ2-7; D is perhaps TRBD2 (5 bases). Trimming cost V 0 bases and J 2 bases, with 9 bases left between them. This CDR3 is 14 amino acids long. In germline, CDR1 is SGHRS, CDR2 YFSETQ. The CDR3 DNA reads TGCGCCAGCAGCTTGGAGAGGGCTGCCTACGAGCAGTACTTC. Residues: CASSLERAAYEQYF.

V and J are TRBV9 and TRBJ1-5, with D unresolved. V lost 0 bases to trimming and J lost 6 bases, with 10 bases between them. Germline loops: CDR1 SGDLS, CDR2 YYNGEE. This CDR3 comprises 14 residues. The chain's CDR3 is CASSVASGSQPQHF. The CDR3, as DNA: TGTGCCAGCAGCGTAGCTAGTGGGAGTCAGCCCCAGCATTTT.

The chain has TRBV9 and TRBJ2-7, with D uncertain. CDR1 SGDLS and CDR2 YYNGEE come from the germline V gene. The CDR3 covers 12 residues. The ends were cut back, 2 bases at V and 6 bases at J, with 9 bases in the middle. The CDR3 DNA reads TGTGCCAGCAGCGTTTACAACGGCGAGCAGTACTTC. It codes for CASSVYNGEQYF. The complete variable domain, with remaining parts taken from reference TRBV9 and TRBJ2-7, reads DSGVTQTPKHLITATGQRVTLRCSPRSGDLSVYWYQQSLDQGLQFLIQYYNGEERAKGNILERFSAQQFPDLHSELNLSSLELGDSALYFCASSVYNGEQYFGPGTRLTVT.

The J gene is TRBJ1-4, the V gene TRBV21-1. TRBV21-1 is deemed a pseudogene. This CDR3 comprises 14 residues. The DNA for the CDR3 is TGTGCCAGCGCCAAGGGGGGGAATAATGAAAAACTGTTTTTT. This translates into CASAKGGNNEKLFF.

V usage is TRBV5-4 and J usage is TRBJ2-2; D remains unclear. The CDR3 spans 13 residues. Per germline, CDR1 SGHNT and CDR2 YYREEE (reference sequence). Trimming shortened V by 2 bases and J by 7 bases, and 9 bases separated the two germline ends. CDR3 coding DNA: TGTGCCAGCAGCTTAAGAGGTGTCGGGGAGCTGTTTTTT. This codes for CASSLRGVGELFF.

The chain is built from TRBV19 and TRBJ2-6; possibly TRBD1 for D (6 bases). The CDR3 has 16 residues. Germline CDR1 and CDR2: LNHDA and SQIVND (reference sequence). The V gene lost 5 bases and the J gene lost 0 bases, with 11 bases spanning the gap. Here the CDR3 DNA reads TGTGCCAGTAGTCAGACAGGCCTCTCTGGGGCCAACGTCCTGACTTTC. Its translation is CASSQTGLSGANVLTF.

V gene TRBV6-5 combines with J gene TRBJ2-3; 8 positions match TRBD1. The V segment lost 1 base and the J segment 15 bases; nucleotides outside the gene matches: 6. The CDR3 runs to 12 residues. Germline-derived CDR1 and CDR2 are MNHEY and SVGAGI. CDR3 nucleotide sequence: TGTGCCAGCAGTTACTTGGGGACAGGCCATTATTTT. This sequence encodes CASSYLGTGHYF.

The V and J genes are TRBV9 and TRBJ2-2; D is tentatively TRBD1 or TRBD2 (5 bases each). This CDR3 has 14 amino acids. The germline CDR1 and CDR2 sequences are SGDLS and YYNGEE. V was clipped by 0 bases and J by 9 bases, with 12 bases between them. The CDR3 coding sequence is TGTGCCAGCAGCGTAGCCGGGACCGGAAGGGAGCTGTTTTTT. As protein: CASSVAGTGRELFF.

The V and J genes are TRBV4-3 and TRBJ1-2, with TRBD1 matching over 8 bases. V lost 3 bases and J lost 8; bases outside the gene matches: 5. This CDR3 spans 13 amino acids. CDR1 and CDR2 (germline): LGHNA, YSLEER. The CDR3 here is CASSQPGGGGYTF. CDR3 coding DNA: TGCGCCAGCAGCCAGCCAGGGGGCGGCGGCTACACCTTC.